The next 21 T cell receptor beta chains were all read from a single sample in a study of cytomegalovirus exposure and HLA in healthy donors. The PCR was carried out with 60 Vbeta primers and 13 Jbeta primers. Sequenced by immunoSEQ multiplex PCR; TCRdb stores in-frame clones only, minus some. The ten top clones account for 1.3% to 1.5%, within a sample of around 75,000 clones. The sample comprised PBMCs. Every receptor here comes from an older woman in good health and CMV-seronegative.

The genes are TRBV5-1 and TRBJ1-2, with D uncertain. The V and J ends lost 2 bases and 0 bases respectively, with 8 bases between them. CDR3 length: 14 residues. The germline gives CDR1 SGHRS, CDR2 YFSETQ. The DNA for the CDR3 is TGCGCCAGCAGCTTCGGGGAAGCTAACTATGGCTACACCTTC. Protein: CASSFGEANYGYTF.

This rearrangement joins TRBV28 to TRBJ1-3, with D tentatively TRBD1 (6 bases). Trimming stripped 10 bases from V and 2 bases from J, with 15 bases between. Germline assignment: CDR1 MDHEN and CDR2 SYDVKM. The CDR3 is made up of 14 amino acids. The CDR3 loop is CATKLGGPGNTIYF. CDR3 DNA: TGTGCCACCAAACTCGGGGGGCCTGGAAACACCATATATTTT.

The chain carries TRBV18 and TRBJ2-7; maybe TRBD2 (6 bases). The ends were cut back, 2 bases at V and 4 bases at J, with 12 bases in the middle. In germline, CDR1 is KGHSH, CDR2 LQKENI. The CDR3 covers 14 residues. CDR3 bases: TGTGCCAGCTCACCAGCGGGGATCCCATACGAGCAGTACTTC. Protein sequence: CASSPAGIPYEQYF.

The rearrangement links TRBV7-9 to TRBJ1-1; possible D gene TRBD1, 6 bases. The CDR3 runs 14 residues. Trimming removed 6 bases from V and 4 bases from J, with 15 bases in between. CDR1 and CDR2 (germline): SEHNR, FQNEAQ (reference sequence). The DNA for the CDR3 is TGTGCCAGCAGTTCAGGGGCTATAAGCACTGAAGCTTTCTTT. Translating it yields CASSSGAISTEAFF.

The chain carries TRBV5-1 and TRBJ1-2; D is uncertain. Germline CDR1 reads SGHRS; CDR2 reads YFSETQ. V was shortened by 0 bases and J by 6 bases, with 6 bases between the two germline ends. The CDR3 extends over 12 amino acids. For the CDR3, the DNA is TGCGCCAGCAGCTTGGCTGCAGATGGCTACACCTTC. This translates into CASSLAADGYTF.

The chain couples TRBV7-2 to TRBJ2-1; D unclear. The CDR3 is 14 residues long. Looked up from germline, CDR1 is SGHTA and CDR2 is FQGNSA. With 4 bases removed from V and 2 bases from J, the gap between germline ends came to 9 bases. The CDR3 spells CASSYLRAYNEQFF. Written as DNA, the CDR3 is TGTGCCAGCAGCTATCTTCGGGCCTACAATGAGCAGTTCTTC. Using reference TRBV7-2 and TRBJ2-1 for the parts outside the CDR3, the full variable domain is GAGVSQSPSNKVTEKGKDVELRCDPISGHTALYWYRQSLGQGLEFLIYFQGNSAPDKSGLPSDRFSAERTGGSVSTLTIQRTQQEDSAVYLCASSYLRAYNEQFFGPGTRLTVL.

CDR3 sequence: CASSERYSDTQYF. As DNA, the CDR3 is TGTGCCAGTAGTGAAAGATACTCAGATACGCAGTATTTT. The J gene is TRBJ2-3, the V gene TRBV19; D gene uncertain. Trimming stripped 5 bases from V and 4 bases from J, with 10 bases between. The CDR3 covers 13 residues. Germline V gives CDR1 LNHDA, CDR2 SQIVND (reference sequence).

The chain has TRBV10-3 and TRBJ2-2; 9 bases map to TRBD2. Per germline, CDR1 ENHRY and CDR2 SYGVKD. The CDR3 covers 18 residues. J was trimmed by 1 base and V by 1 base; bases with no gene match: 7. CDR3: CAISEFLAGAENTGELFF. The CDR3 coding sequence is TGTGCCATCAGTGAGTTCTTAGCGGGAGCCGAGAACACCGGGGAGCTGTTTTTT.

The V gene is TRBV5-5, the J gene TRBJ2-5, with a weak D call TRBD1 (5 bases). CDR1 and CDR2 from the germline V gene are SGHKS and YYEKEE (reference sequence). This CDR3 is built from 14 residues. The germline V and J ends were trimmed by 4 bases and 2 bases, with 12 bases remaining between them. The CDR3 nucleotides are TGTGCCAGCAGCCCCCTTGACAGACAAGAGACCCAGTACTTC. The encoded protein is CASSPLDRQETQYF.

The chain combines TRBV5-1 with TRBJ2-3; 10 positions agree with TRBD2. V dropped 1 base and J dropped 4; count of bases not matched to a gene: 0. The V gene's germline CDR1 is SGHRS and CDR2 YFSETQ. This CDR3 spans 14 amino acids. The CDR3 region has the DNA TGCGCCAGCAGCTTGCTAGCGGGAGCAGATACGCAGTATTTT. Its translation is CASSLLAGADTQYF.

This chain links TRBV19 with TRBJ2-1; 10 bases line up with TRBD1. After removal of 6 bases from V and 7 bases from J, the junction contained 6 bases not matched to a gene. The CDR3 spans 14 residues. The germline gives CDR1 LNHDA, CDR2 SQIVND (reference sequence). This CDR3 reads CASSETGGFNEQFF. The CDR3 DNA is TGTGCCAGTAGCGAGACAGGGGGCTTTAATGAGCAGTTCTTC. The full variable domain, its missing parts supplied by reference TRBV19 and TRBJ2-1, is DGGITQSPKYLFRKEGQNVTLSCEQNLNHDAMYWYRQDPGQGLRLIYYSQIVNDFQKGDIAEGYSVSREKKESFPLTVTSAQKNPTAFYLCASSETGGFNEQFFGPGTRLTVL.

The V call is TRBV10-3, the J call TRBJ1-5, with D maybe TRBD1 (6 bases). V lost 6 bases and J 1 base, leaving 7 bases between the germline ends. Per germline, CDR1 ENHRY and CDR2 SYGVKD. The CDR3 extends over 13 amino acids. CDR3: CAISRGSNQPQHF. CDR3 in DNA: TGTGCCATCAGCAGGGGCAGCAATCAGCCCCAGCATTTT.

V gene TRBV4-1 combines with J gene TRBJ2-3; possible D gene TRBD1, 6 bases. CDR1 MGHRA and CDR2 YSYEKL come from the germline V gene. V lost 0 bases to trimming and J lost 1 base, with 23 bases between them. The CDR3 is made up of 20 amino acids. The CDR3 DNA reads TGCGCCAGCAGCCAAGATCTTGTAGGGGGTTCAATTGTGGGCACAGATACGCAGTATTTT. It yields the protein CASSQDLVGGSIVGTDTQYF.

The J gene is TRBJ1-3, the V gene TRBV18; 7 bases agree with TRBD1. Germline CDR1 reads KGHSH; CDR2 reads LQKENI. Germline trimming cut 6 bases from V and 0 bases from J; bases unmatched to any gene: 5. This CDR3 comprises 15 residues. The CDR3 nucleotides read TGTGCCAGCTCGCCAACAGGGGCCTCTGGAAACACCATATATTTT. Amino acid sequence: CASSPTGASGNTIYF.

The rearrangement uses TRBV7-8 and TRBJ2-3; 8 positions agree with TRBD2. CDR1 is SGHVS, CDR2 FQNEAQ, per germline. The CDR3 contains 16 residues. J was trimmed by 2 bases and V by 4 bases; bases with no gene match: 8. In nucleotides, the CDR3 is TGTGCCAGCAGCTACTTAGCGGGAAGGCTCACAGATACGCAGTATTTT. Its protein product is CASSYLAGRLTDTQYF.

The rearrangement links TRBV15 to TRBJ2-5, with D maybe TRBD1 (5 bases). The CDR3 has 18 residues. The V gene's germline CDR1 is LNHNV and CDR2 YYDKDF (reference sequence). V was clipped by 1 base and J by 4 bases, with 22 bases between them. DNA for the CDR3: TGTGCCACCAGCAGAGCCCCCCTGGGGCAGACCTACGCAGAGACCCAGTACTTC. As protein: CATSRAPLGQTYAETQYF.

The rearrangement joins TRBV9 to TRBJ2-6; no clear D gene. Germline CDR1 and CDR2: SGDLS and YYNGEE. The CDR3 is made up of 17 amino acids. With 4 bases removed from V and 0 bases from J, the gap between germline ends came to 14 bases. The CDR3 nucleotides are TGTGCCAGCAGCCCCACGGGTCTTTCCTCTGGGGCCAACGTCCTGACTTTC. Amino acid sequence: CASSPTGLSSGANVLTF.

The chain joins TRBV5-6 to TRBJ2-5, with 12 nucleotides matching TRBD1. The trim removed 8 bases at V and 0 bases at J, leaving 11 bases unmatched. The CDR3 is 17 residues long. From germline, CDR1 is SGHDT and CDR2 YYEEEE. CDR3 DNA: TGTGCCAGTCTGGGGGGGGGACAGGGGGCTAACCAAGAGACCCAGTACTTC. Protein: CASLGGGQGANQETQYF.

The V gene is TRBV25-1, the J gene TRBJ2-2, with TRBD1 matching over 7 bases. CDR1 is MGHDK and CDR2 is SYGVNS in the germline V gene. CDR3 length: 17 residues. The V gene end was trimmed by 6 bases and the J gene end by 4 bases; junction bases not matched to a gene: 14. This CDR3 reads CASSPHSRSGGTGELFF. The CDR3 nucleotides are TGTGCCAGCAGCCCTCACTCTCGGTCAGGGGGCACCGGGGAGCTGTTTTTT.

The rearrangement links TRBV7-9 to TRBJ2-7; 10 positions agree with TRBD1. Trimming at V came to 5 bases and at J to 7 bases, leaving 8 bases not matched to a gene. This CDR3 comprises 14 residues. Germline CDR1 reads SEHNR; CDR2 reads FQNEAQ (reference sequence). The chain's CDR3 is CASSRTGGGGEQYF. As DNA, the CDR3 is TGTGCCAGCAGCCGGACAGGGGGGGGAGGGGAGCAGTACTTC.

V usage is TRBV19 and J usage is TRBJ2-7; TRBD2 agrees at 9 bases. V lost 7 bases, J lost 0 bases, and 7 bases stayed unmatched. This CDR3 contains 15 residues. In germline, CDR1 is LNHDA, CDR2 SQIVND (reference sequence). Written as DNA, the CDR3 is TGTGCCAGTACCCCGGGTAGCGGGGGCTCCTACGAGCAGTACTTC. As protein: CASTPGSGGSYEQYF.